These 14 T cell receptor beta chains share one sample of origin, sequenced in a study of identical twins. In TCRdb, the 5' RACE reads were re-called with MiXCR into one record per CDR3 protein. Altogether approximately 630,000 distinct CDR3 sequences are present, under 8.5% being singletons, with the ten largest covering over 1.5%. The same data also contributed to another study, on yellow fever vaccine responses in identical twins.

Sequencing used PBMCs. The receptor set was obtained from a woman aged 18-29 years in good health.

The chain recombines TRBV2 with TRBJ2-7, with 7 positions matching TRBD2. Trimming cost V 3 bases and J 7 bases; bases outside gene matches: 12. CDR1 and CDR2 (germline): SNHLY, FYNNEI. The CDR3 has 15 residues. The CDR3 DNA reads TGTGCCAGCAGTGAGATAGGGACCCTCGGGGGGGAGCAGTACTTC. Amino acid sequence: CASSEIGTLGGEQYF.

The table lists this clonotype with a few counts. This chain joins TRBV27 and TRBJ2-2; D may be TRBD1 or TRBD2 (5 bases each). CDR1 and CDR2 (germline): MNHEY, SMNVEV (reference sequence). The CDR3 covers 18 residues. Trimming pared 7 bases from V and 3 bases from J, leaving 24 bases between. CDR3 sequence reads: CASTSLGVLGQDTGELFF. CDR3 DNA sequence: TGTGCCAGCACCAGTTTGGGGGTCCTGGGGCAGGACACCGGGGAGCTGTTTTTT.

This clonotype came up a few times. The chain has TRBV24-1 and TRBJ1-1; D might be TRBD1 (5 bases). This CDR3 is 13 amino acids long. V was trimmed by 7 bases and J by 1 base, leaving 9 bases between them. Germline V gene data show CDR1 as KGHDR and CDR2 as SFDVKD. CDR3 sequence reads: CATRGPRNTEAFF. For the CDR3, the DNA is TGTGCCACCAGGGGGCCCCGGAACACTGAAGCTTTCTTT.

The V gene is TRBV20-1, the J gene TRBJ2-1; D might be TRBD2 (6 bases). The V gene lost 0 bases and the J gene lost 8 bases, with 20 bases spanning the gap. Germline assignment: CDR1 DFQATT and CDR2 SNEGSKA (reference sequence). CDR3 size: 16 residues. CDR3 sequence (DNA): TGCAGTGCTAGAGACCCCGGGACTTGGTACGTCGATGAGCAGTTCTTC. This sequence encodes CSARDPGTWYVDEQFF.

To note about this clonotype: At one of its ends the junction is not consistent with the germline gene, which may arise from a read error. V and J are TRBV3-1 and TRBJ2-1; 9 bases map to TRBD2. The CDR3 covers 17 residues. Germline CDR1 is LGHDT and CDR2 is YNNKEL (reference sequence). CDR3 sequence: CASSQAYSSGSYDEQFF. The CDR3 coding sequence is TGTGCCAGCAGCCAAGCCTATAGTAGCGGGAGCTACGATGAGCAGTTCTTC.

Ten or more counts support this clonotype. V usage is TRBV6-5 and J usage is TRBJ2-5; D gene uncertain. The germline V gene encodes CDR1 MNHEY and CDR2 SVGAGI. This CDR3 is 16 amino acids long. The V end lost 0 bases, the J end lost 0 bases, and 11 bases lay between the germline ends. CDR3 amino acids: CASSYSNLAYQETQYF. CDR3 nucleotides: TGTGCCAGCAGTTACTCGAATTTGGCGTACCAAGAGACCCAGTACTTC.

This clonotype was picked up a small number of times. CDR3 sequence reads: CATSAEGGLGNEQFF. In nucleotides, the CDR3 is TGTGCCACCAGCGCTGAAGGGGGATTGGGCAATGAGCAGTTCTTC. This rearrangement joins TRBV24-1 to TRBJ2-1; D may be TRBD1 (6 bases). Trimming took 7 bases from V and 6 from J, leaving 18 bases between them. Germline V CDR1 and CDR2: KGHDR, SFDVKD. This CDR3 contains 15 residues.

There are a few counts of this clonotype. CDR3: CSARDWGRGISSPLHF. The CDR3 nucleotides read TGCAGTGCTAGAGATTGGGGCAGGGGTATTAGTTCACCCCTCCACTTT. The V call is TRBV20-1, the J call TRBJ1-6; D is perhaps TRBD1 (6 bases). Germline lookup yields CDR1 DFQATT and CDR2 SNEGSKA (reference sequence). Trimming stripped 0 bases from V and 9 bases from J, with 18 bases between. The length of the CDR3 is 16 residues.

There are many counts of this clonotype. The chain is built from TRBV28 and TRBJ2-1, with 8 bases fitting TRBD2. The CDR3 is 15 amino acids. V lost 5 bases, J lost 7 bases, and 10 bases stayed unmatched. Germline V gene sequence: CDR1 MDHEN, CDR2 SYDVKM. The DNA of the CDR3 is TGTGCCAGCAGTCCACCAGCGGGAGCTTGGAATGAGCAGTTCTTC. It yields the protein CASSPPAGAWNEQFF.

Only a few counts were recorded for this clonotype. The gene calls are TRBV7-2 and TRBJ2-1; possibly TRBD2 for D (5 bases). With 5 bases removed from V and 1 base from J, the gap between germline ends came to 18 bases. Germline assignment: CDR1 SGHTA and CDR2 FQGNSA. The CDR3 totals 17 residues. This chain's CDR3 is CASSPPKYTRSYNEQFF. CDR3 nucleotides: TGTGCCAGCAGCCCCCCCAAGTACACTAGATCCTACAATGAGCAGTTCTTC. Supplemented by reference TRBV7-2 and TRBJ2-1, the full variable domain reads GAGVSQSPSNKVTEKGKDVELRCDPISGHTALYWYRQSLGQGLEFLIYFQGNSAPDKSGLPSDRFSAERTGGSVSTLTIQRTQQEDSAVYLCASSPPKYTRSYNEQFFGPGTRLTVL.

The chain is built from TRBV7-2 and TRBJ2-1, with 7 bases lining up with TRBD2. Germline V gene lookup returns CDR1 SGHTA and CDR2 FQGNSA. With V trimmed by 7 bases and J by 3 bases, 9 bases remained unmatched. This CDR3 region has 15 residues. CDR3 protein: CASIKGLAVYNEQFF. In nucleotides, the CDR3 is TGTGCCAGCATTAAGGGGCTAGCGGTCTACAATGAGCAGTTCTTC.

The sample holds many counts of this clonotype. The rearrangement uses TRBV12-3 or TRBV12-4 and TRBJ2-1; D unresolved. The CDR3 runs 8 residues. V was shortened by 5 bases and J by 12 bases, with 2 bases between the two germline ends. The CDR3 nucleotides are TGTGCCAGCAGTAGGCAGTTCTTC. Its translation is CASSRQFF.

This clonotype turned up a few times. V is TRBV18 and J is TRBJ2-3; 12 bases are shared with TRBD2. From germline, CDR1 is KGHSH and CDR2 LQKENI. With V trimmed by 3 bases and J by 8 bases, 6 bases remained unmatched. The CDR3 consists of 15 residues. The CDR3: CASSPRTSGVSTQYF. The CDR3 DNA sequence: TGTGCCAGCTCACCCCGGACTAGCGGGGTCTCTACGCAGTATTTT.

The chain couples TRBV4-2 to TRBJ2-2, with 7 nucleotides matching TRBD1. Germline assignment: CDR1 LGHNA and CDR2 YNFKEQ. Unmatched junction bases numbered 14, after V lost 3 bases and J lost 4 bases. This CDR3 is built from 18 residues. The CDR3 sequence: CASSHISRDSKSTGELFF. The DNA for the CDR3 is TGTGCCAGCAGCCATATATCCCGGGACAGCAAAAGCACCGGGGAGCTGTTTTTT.